This T cell receptor (beta chain) appears in the sequencing data of a study of control samples from healthy donors and cancer patients. The data were produced by immunoSEQ multiplex PCR, yet TCRdb's version contains in-frame clones alone and is incomplete. The sample gives roughly 88,000 clones, approximately 93% of which show up once; 8% is in the top ten. CDR1 is MNHEY and CDR2 is SVGAGI in the germline V gene. V lost 6 bases to trimming and J lost 0 bases, with 6 bases between them. The CDR3 runs 12 residues. The chain employs TRBV6-5 and TRBJ2-7; the D is unclear. The sequenced sample consisted of blood. The source is a man between 18 and 35 years old in good health. Here the CDR3 reads CASRANSYEQYF. DNA of the CDR3: TGTGCCAGCAGGGCTAACTCCTACGAGCAGTACTTC.